This TCR beta chain was profiled in a study of T cells after posttransplantation cyclophosphamide. Regarding the study as a whole: TRB clonality was highly associated with recipient CMV seropositivity and reactivation. Donor-recipient repertoire similarity was low at 1-2 months, rising over year one. TRB overlap between skin or GI tissue T cells and blood was limited.

On this clone: Its antigen is undetermined.

Method: immunoSEQ multiplex PCR; TCRdb's copy keeps in-frame clones and lacks some. The data contain more than 15,000 clones, 84% of them singletons. Methotrexate plus calcineurin inhibitor accompanied controls' myeloablative marrow transplants; sampling was 1 year later. Deletions cut 6 bases from V and 4 bases from J, with 12 bases between. The CDR3 sequence is 13 residues long. CDR1 and CDR2 from the germline V gene are KGHSH and LQKENI. The sample was PBMCs, taken approximately 390 days after allogeneic stem cell transplant with calcineurin inhibitor and methotrexate. This chain links TRBV18 with TRBJ1-1, with TRBD1 as a possible D gene (5 bases). This TCR was recovered from a male patient aged 18-30 years who received an allogeneic stem cell transplant from a related donor, was CMV-positive, and had no GVHD. Some T cells may be the graft donor's. CDR3 in DNA: TGTGCCAGCTCCGGGTGGGGGGGCACTGAAGCTTTCTTT. It translates to CASSGWGGTEAFF.